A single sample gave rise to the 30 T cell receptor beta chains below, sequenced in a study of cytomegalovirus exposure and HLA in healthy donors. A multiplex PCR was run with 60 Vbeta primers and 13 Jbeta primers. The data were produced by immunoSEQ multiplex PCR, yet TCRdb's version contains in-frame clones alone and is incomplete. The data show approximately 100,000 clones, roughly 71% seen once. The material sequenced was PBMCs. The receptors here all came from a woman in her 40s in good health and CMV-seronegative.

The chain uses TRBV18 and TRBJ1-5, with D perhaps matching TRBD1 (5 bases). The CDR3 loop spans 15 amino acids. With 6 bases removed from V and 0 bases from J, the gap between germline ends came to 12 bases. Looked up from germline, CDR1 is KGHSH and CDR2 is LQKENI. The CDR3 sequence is CASSSGKHSNQPQHF. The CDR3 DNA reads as TGTGCCAGCTCTTCAGGGAAACATAGCAATCAGCCCCAGCATTTT.

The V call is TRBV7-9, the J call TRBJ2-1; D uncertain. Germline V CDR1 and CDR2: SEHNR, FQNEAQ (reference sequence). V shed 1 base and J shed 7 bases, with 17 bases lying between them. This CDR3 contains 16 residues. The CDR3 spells CASSLGGYRRNNEQFF. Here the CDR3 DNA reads TGTGCCAGCAGCTTAGGCGGTTACCGTAGGAATAATGAGCAGTTCTTC.

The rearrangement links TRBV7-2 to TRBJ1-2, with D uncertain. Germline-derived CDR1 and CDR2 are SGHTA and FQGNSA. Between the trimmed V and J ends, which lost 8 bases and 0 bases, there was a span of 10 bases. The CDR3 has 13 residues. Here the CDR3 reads CASFPSANYGYTF. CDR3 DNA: TGTGCCAGCTTCCCTAGCGCTAACTATGGCTACACCTTC. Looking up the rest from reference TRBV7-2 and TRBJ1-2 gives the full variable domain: GAGVSQSPSNKVTEKGKDVELRCDPISGHTALYWYRQSLGQGLEFLIYFQGNSAPDKSGLPSDRFSAERTGGSVSTLTIQRTQQEDSAVYLCASFPSANYGYTFGSGTRLTVV.

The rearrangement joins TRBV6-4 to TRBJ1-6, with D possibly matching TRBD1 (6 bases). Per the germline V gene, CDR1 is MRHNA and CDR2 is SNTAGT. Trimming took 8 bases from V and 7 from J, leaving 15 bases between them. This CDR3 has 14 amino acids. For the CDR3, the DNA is TGTGCCAGCTCCAGCGGACAGCTAAATTCACCCCTCCACTTT. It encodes CASSSGQLNSPLHF.

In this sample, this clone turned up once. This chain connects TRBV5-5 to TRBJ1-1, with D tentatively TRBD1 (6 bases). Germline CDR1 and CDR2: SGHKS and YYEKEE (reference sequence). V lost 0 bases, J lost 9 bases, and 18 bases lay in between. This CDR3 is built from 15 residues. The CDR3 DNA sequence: TGTGCCAGCAGCTTGGTCCCCCCAGGGGAGTTTCAAGCTTTCTTT. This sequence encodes CASSLVPPGEFQAFF.

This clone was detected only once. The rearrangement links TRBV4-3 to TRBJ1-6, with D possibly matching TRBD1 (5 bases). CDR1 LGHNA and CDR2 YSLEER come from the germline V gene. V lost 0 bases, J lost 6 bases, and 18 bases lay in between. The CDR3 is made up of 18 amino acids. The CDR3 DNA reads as TGCGCCAGCAGCCAAGAACCGGGCAGGGAACCACTTAATTCACCCCTCCACTTT. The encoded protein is CASSQEPGREPLNSPLHF.

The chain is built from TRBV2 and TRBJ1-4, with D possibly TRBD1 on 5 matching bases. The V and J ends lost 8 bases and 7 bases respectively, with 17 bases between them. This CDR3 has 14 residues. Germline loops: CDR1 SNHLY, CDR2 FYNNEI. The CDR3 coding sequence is TGTGCCAGCTGGCGGGATCTACAGGCTGAAAAACTGTTTTTT. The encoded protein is CASWRDLQAEKLFF.

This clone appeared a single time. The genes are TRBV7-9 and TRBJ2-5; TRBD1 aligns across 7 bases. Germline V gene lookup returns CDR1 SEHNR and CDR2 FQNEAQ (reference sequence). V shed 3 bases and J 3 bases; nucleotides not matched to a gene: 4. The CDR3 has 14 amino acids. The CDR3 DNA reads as TGTGCCAGCAGCTTCCGGACAGGCAAAGAGACCCAGTACTTC. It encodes CASSFRTGKETQYF.

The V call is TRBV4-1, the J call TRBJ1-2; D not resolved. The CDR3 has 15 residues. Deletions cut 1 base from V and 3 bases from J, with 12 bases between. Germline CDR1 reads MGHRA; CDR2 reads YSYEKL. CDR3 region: CASSQVSGLDYGYTF. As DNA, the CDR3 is TGCGCCAGCAGCCAAGTTTCAGGTTTGGACTATGGCTACACCTTC.

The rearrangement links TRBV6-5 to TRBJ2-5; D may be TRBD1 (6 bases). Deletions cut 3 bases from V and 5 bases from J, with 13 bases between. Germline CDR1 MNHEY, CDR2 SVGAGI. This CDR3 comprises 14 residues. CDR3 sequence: CASSYNRGKETQYF. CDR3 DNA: TGTGCCAGCAGTTATAATAGGGGGAAGGAGACCCAGTACTTC.

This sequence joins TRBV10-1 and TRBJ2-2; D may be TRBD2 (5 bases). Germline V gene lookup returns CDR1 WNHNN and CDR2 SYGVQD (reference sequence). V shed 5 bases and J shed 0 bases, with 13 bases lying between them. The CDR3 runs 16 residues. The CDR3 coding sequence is TGCGCCAGCAGTCCGGGAACCCGGGCGAACACCGGGGAGCTGTTTTTT. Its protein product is CASSPGTRANTGELFF.

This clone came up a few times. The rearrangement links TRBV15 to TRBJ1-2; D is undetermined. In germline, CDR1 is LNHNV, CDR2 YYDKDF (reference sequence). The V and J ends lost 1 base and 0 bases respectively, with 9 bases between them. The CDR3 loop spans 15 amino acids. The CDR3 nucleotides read TGTGCCACCAGCAGAGCTTACGAGGCTAACTATGGCTACACCTTC. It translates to CATSRAYEANYGYTF.

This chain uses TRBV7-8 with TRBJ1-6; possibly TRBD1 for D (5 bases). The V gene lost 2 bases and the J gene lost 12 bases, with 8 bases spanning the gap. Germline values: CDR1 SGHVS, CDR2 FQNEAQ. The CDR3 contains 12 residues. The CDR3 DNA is TGTGCCAGCAGCTTATCTCAGGGACCCCTCCACTTT. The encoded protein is CASSLSQGPLHF.

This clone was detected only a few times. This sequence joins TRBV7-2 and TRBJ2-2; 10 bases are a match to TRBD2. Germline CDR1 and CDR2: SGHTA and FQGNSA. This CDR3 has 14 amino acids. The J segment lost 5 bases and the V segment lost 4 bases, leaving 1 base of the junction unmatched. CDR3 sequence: CASSWGLATGELFF. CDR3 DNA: TGTGCCAGCAGCTGGGGACTAGCGACCGGGGAGCTGTTTTTT.

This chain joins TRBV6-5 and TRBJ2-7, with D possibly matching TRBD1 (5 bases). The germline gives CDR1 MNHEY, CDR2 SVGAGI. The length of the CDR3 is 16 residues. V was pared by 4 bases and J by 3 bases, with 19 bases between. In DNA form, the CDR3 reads TGTGCCAGCAGTTTCCCCAGCCAGGGCGGAATCTACGAGCAGTACTTC. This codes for CASSFPSQGGIYEQYF.

The CDR3 bases are TGTGCCAGCAGCCCAAGGACAGGGCCAGGGGAGCTGTTTTTT. Translation gives CASSPRTGPGELFF. The chain carries TRBV13 and TRBJ2-2; 8 nucleotides agree with TRBD1. This CDR3 has 14 residues. Germline V gene sequence: CDR1 PRHDT, CDR2 FYEKMQ (reference sequence). Losses at the gene ends were 5 bases for V and 8 bases for J; bases not matched to a gene: 7.

The CDR3 spells CATEGTGRNYGYTF. CDR3 nucleotides: TGTGCCACAGAGGGGACAGGGCGAAACTATGGCTACACCTTC. This chain connects TRBV19 to TRBJ1-2; 9 nucleotides line up with TRBD1. The CDR3 is 14 residues long. Germline lookup yields CDR1 LNHDA and CDR2 SQIVND (reference sequence). The V segment lost 10 bases and the J segment 2 bases; nucleotides outside the gene matches: 8.

The CDR3 sequence: CASSLVQGANNEQFF. The CDR3 DNA is TGCGCCAGCAGCTTGGTACAGGGTGCCAACAATGAGCAGTTCTTC. The chain has TRBV5-1 and TRBJ2-1; weak D call: TRBD1 (6 bases). The CDR3 is 15 amino acids. Germline-derived CDR1 and CDR2 are SGHRS and YFSETQ. The V and J ends lost 0 bases and 5 bases respectively, with 12 bases between them.

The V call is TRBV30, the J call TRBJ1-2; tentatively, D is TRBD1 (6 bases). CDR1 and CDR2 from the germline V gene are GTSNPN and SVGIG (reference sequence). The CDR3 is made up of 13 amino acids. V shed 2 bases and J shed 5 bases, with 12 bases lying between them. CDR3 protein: CAWSITGNYGYTF. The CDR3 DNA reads TGTGCCTGGAGTATTACAGGGAATTATGGCTACACCTTC.

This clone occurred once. The CDR3 DNA sequence: TGCGCCAGCAGCCAAGTAGCGGGGGGGAACAATGAGCAGTTCTTC. This gives the protein CASSQVAGGNNEQFF. The rearrangement joins TRBV4-3 to TRBJ2-1; TRBD2 matches at 11 bases. The CDR3 contains 15 residues. Germline V lookup: CDR1 LGHNA, CDR2 YSLEER. V shed 1 base and J 5 bases; nucleotides not matched to a gene: 1.

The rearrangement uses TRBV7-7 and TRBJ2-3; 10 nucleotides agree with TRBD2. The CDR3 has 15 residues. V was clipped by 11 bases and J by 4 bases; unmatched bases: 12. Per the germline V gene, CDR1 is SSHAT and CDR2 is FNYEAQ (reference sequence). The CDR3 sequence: CALLRLAGDADTQYF. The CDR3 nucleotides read TGTGCCCTCCTAAGGCTAGCGGGGGATGCAGATACGCAGTATTTT.

In nucleotides, the CDR3 is TGTGCCAGCAGCTCCCATCGAGACAGGGGGCGAGGATACGAGCAGTACTTC. Translating gives CASSSHRDRGRGYEQYF. The chain combines TRBV5-5 with TRBJ2-7; 10 positions agree with TRBD1. This CDR3 has 17 amino acids. Germline CDR1 is SGHKS and CDR2 is YYEKEE (reference sequence). V was pared by 3 bases and J by 4 bases, with 13 bases of the junction left unmatched.

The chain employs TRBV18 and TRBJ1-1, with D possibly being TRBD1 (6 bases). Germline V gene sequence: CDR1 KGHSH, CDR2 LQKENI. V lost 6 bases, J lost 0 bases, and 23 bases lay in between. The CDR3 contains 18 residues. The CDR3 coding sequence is TGTGCCAGCTCCATCTCTAAGGGGGAATTGGGTCTGAACACTGAAGCTTTCTTT. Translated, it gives CASSISKGELGLNTEAFF.

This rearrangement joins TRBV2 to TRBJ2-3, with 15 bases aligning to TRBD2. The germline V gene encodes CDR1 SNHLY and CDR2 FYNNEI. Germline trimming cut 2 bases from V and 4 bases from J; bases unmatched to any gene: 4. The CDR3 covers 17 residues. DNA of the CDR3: TGTGCCAGCAGTGAATGGGGACTAGCGGGGGGCCCAGATACGCAGTATTTT. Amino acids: CASSEWGLAGGPDTQYF.

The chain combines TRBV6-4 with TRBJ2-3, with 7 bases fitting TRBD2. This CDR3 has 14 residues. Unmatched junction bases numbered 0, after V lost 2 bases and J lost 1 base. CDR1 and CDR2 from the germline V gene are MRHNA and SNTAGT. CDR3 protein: CASSDSGGTDTQYF. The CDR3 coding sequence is TGTGCCAGCAGTGACAGCGGGGGCACAGATACGCAGTATTTT.

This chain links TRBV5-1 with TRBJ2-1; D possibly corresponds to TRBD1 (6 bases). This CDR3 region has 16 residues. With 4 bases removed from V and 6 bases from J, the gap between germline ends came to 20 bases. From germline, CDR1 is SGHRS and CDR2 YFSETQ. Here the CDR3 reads CASSVGRGQGSNEQFF. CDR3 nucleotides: TGCGCCAGCAGCGTGGGACGTGGGCAGGGGTCCAATGAGCAGTTCTTC.

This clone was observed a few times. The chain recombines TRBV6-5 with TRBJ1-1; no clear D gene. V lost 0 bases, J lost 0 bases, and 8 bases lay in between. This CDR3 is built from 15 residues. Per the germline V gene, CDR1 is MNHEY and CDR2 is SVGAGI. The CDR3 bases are TGTGCCAGCAGTTACTCCTCAGGCATGAACACTGAAGCTTTCTTT. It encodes CASSYSSGMNTEAFF.

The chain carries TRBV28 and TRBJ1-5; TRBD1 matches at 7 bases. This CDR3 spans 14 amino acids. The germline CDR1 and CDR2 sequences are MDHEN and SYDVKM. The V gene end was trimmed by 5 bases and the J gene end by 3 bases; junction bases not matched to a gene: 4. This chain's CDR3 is CASSPGQTNQPQHF. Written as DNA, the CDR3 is TGTGCCAGCAGTCCGGGACAGACCAATCAGCCCCAGCATTTT.

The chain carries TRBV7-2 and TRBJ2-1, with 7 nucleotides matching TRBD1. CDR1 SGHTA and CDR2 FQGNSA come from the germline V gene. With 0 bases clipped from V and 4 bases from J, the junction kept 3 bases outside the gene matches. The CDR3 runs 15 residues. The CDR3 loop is CASSLAGQSYNEQFF. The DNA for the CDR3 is TGTGCCAGCAGCTTAGCGGGACAGAGTTACAATGAGCAGTTCTTC.

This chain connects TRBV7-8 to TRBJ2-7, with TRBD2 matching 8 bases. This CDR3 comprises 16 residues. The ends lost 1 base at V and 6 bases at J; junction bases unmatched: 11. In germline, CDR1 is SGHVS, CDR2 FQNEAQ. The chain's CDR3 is CASSLVRAGGTGEQYF. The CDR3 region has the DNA TGTGCCAGCAGCTTAGTGCGGGCGGGGGGCACGGGCGAGCAGTACTTC.